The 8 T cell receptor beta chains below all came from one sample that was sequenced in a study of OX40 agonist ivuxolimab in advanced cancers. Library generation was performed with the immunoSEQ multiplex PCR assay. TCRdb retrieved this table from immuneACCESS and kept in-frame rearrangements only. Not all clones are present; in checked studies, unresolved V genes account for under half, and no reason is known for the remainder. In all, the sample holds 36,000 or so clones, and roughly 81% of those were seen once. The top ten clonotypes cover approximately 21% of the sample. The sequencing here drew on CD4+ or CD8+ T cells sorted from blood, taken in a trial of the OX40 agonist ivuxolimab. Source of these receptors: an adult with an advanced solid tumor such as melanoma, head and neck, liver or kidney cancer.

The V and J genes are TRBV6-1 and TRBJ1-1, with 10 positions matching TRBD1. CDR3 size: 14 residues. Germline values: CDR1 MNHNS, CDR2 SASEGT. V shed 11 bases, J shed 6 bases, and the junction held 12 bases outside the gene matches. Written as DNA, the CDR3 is TGTGCCGGCTCAGACAGGGGGCAGCCAGCTGAAGCTTTCTTT. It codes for CAGSDRGQPAEAFF.

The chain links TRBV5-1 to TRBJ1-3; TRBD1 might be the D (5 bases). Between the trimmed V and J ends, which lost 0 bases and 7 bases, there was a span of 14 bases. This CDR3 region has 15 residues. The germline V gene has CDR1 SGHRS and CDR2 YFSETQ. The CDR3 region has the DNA TGCGCCAGCAGCTTGGAGGGGCTTCCCCGCAACACCATATATTTT. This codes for CASSLEGLPRNTIYF.

Written as DNA, the CDR3 is TGTGCCAGCACCAATCACCCGGGGACCTACGAGCAGTACTTC. This translates into CASTNHPGTYEQYF. The J gene is TRBJ2-7, the V gene TRBV6-5; TRBD2 is a possible D gene (5 bases). V dropped 7 bases and J dropped 2 bases, with 15 bases sitting between them. This CDR3 contains 14 residues. CDR1 MNHEY and CDR2 SVGAGI come from the germline V gene.

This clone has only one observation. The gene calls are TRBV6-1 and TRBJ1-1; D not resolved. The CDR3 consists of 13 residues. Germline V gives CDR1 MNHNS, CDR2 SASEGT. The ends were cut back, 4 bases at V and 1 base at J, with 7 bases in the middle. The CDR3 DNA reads TGTGCCAGCAGTGTCTGGGCGAACACTGAAGCTTTCTTT. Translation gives CASSVWANTEAFF.

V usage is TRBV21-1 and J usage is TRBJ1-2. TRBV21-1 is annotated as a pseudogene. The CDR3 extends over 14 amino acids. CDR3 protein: CASSKRDAPYGYTF. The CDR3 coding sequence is TGTGCCAGCAGCAAAAGGGACGCGCCCTATGGCTACACCTTC.

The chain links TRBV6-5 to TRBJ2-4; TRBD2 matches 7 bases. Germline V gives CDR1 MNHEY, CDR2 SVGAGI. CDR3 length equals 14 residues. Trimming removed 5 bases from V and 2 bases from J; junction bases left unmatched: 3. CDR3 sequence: CASSGEGTKNIQYF. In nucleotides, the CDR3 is TGTGCCAGCAGTGGGGAGGGGACCAAAAACATTCAGTACTTC.

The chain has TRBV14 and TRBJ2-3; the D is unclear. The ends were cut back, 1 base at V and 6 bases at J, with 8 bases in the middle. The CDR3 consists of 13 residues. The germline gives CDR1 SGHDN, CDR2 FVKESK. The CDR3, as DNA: TGTGCCAGCAGCCAAGGGGGTAGTGATACGCAGTATTTT. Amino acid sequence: CASSQGGSDTQYF. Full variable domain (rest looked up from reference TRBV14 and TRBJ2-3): EAGVTQFPSHSVIEKGQTVTLRCDPISGHDNLYWYRRVMGKEIKFLLHFVKESKQDESGMPNNRFLAERTGGTYSTLKVQPAELEDSGVYFCASSQGGSDTQYFGPGTRLTVL.

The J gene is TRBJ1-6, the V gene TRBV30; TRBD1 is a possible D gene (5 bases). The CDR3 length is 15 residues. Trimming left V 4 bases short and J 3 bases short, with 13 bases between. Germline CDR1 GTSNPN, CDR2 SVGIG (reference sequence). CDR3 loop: CAWKQDLNYNSPLHF. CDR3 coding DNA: TGTGCCTGGAAACAGGACCTAAACTATAATTCACCCCTCCACTTT. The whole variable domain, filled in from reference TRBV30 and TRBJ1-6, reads SQTIHQWPATLVQPVGSPLSLECTVEGTSNPNLYWYRQAAGRGLQLLFYSVGIGQISSEVPQNLSASRPQDRQFILSSKKLLLSDSGFYLCAWKQDLNYNSPLHFGNGTRLTVT.